This TCR beta chain was captured by sequencing in a study of blood T cell repertoires in COVID-19 (dated by TCRdb to 2018 to 2020). At the level of the whole study: Collaborator samples came from the United States, Italy and Spain and covered acute and convalescent phases of COVID-19. Samples were obtained from the ongoing ImmuneRACE study (first 160 participants) and from 1,000 to 1,500 subjects provided by 6 global collaborators. Where available, HLA class I and class II types were obtained from metadata supplied by the sample provider rather than from assay-based typing. The dataset comprised deeply sampled blood TCRbeta repertoires from subjects exposed to, actively infected with, or recovered from COVID-19. The repertoires were made available in a free public database intended to serve as a resource for research on the immune response to SARS-CoV-2. Sample metadata almost always included a de-identified subject ID, COVID-19 status, age in years and sex. The prospective study material was composed of cDNA or gDNA derived from T cells, B-cell-depleted T cells, or PBMCs. Beyond this particular receptor, the publication reports: The quantity of clinical and demographic metadata differed by source and by participant and was supplied without curation.

The collaborating institutions used their own protocols to collect whole blood in K2EDTA tubes. Collaborator samples were shipped for TCRbeta analysis as frozen whole blood, isolated PBMCs, or DNA extracted from either sample type. The junction shows trimming of 6 bases on V and 2 bases on J, and the gene matches do not reach 4 bases of it. Reading from cysteine to phenylalanine, the CDR3 counts 15 amino acids. Kept here is only the CDR3 DNA, which spans 45 bases and is read in frame from base 1. From a lookup of the germline V gene, CDR1 and CDR2 are SNHLY and FYNNEI. In regard to this clone: The antigen it recognizes is unknown. One base away there is no much larger clone; base qualities are not given. The identical CDR3 is also encoded by other nucleotide sequences in the sample.

TCRbeta CDR3 regions were amplified from genomic DNA using the immunoSEQ Assay, a bias-controlled multiplex PCR. As for the original processing: The number of nucleated cells in each sample was estimated from the amplification of reference gene primers within the assay. Sequence reads were collapsed and filtered to measure the absolute abundance of every unique TCRbeta CDR3 rearrangement. Productive Simpson clonality was computed per sample as the square root of Simpson's diversity index over productive rearrangements. Drawn from immuneACCESS, this table holds only the in-frame rearrangements with V and J called that TCRdb kept. Clones are partly lost; checked studies trace under half to an unresolved V gene and leave the rest unexplained. Clone size and V and J calls were adopted from that table, with D and trimming inferred from the DNA. The table for this sample lists over 400,000 clones; 86% of them were counted only once. The ten largest clones represent around 1.4% of the sample.

Recombination linked TRBV2 to TRBJ2-5; TRBD2 matches 12 bases in the middle. The sample consisted of peripheral blood. The TCR was taken from a woman aged 25 to 39 with active or convalescent COVID-19. The nucleotide sequence reads as follows: TGTGCCAGCAGACTAGCGGGGGGTCTACAAGAGACCCAGTACTTC. Translated, it reads CASRLAGGLQETQYF.